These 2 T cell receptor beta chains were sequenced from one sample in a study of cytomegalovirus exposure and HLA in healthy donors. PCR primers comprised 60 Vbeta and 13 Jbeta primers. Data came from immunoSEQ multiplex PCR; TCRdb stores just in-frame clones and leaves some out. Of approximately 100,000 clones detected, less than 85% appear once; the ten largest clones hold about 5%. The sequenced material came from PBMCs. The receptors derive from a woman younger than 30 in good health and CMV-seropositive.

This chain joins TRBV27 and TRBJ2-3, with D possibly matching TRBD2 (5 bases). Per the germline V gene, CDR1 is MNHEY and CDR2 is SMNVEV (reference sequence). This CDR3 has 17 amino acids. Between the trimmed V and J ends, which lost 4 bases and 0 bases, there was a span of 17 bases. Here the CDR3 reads CASSYYLTSTSTDTQYF. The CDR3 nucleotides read TGTGCCAGCAGTTACTACCTTACTAGTACTAGCACAGATACGCAGTATTTT.

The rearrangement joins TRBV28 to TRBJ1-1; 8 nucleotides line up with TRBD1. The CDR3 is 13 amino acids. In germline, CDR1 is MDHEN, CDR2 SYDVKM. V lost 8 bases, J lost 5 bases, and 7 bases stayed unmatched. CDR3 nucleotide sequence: TGTGCCAGCCTCTCTGACAGGGGTACTGAAGCTTTCTTT. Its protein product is CASLSDRGTEAFF.